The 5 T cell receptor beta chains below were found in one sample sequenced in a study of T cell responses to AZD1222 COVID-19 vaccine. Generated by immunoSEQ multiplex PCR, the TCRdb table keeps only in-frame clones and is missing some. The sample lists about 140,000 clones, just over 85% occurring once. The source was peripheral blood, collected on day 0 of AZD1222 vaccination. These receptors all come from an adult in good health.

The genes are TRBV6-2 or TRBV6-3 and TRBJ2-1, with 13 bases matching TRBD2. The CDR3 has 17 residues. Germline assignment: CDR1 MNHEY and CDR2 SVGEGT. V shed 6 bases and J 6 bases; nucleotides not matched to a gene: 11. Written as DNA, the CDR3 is TGTGCCAGCAGCTTAGGACTAGCGGGAGTAAGGGGCAATGAGCAGTTCTTC. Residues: CASSLGLAGVRGNEQFF.

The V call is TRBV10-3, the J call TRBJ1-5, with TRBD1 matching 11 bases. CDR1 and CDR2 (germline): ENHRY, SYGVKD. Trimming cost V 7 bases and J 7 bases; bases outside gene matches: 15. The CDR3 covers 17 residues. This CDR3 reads CAITNYRDRGGEQPQHF. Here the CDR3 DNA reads TGTGCCATCACAAACTACCGGGACAGGGGGGGTGAGCAGCCCCAGCATTTT.

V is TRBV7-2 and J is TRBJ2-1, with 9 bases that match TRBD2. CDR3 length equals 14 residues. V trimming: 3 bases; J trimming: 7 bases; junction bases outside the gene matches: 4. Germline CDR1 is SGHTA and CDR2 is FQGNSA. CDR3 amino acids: CASSFAGGRNEQFF. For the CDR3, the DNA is TGTGCCAGCAGCTTTGCGGGAGGGAGGAATGAGCAGTTCTTC.

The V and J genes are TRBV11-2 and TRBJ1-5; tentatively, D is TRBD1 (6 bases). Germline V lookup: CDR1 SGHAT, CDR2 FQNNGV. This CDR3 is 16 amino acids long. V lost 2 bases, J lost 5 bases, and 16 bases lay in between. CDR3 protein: CASSLISRGGDQPQHF. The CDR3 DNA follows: TGTGCCAGCAGCTTAATCTCCAGGGGTGGCGATCAGCCCCAGCATTTT. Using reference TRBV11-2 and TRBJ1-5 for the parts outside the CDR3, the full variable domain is EAGVAQSPRYKIIEKRQSVAFWCNPISGHATLYWYQQILGQGPKLLIQFQNNGVVDDSQLPKDRFSAERLKGVDSTLKIQPAKLEDSAVYLCASSLISRGGDQPQHFGDGTRLSIL.

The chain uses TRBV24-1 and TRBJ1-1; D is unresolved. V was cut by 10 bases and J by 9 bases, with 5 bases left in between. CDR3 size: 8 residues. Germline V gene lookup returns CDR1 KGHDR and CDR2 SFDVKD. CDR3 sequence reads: CATPKAFF. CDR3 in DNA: TGTGCCACACCCAAAGCTTTCTTT.